A selection of T cell receptor beta chains follows, all from one sample in a study of shared clonotypes between healthy human individuals. Here immunoSEQ multiplex PCR was the method, and the copy in TCRdb shows in-frame clones only, minus some. The data contain 950,000 to 1,100,000 clones, about 75% of them seen just once; the ten biggest clones take up about 1.5%. The sequencing input was memory CD4+ T cells sorted from blood. Every receptor here comes from a man between 18 and 35 years old in good health. The CDR3 runs from the conserved cysteine through the conserved F or W. D genes are given only for firm matches. Only some rows state a clone size, as once, few, many or a class for expanded clones.

V gene	clone size	J gene	D gene	CDR3 protein	CDR3 DNA
TRBV7-2	.	TRBJ2-4	.	CASSARMNQAKNIQYF	TGTGCCAGCAGCGCCCGAATGAATCAAGCCAAAAACATTCAGTACTTC
TRBV28	.	TRBJ1-6	TRBD1	CASTPTGRGIGSPLHF	TGTGCCAGCACCCCCACGGGCAGGGGGATAGGTTCACCCCTCCACTTT
TRBV5-1	.	TRBJ2-5	.	CASSLGSGQETQYF	TGCGCCAGCAGCTTGGGAAGCGGCCAAGAGACCCAGTACTTC
TRBV7-9	.	TRBJ1-1	TRBD1	CASSLVGGGGTEAFF	TGTGCCAGCAGCTTAGTGGGAGGGGGCGGCACTGAAGCTTTCTTT
TRBV10-1	.	TRBJ2-3	TRBD2	CASSGRGGRTDTQYF	TGCGCCAGCAGTGGTCGGGGGGGGCGCACAGATACGCAGTATTTT
TRBV30	.	TRBJ1-5	TRBD1	CAWSVQGAGQPQHF	TGTGCCTGGAGTGTACAGGGGGCAGGTCAGCCCCAGCATTTT
TRBV5-1	.	TRBJ2-5	TRBD1	CASSLYQGATETQYF	TGCGCCAGCAGCTTGTATCAGGGGGCGACGGAGACCCAGTACTTC
TRBV11-2	.	TRBJ2-6	.	CASTKRDSGANVLTF	TGTGCCAGCACCAAGAGAGACTCTGGGGCCAACGTCCTGACTTTC
TRBV5-5	.	TRBJ2-3	TRBD2	CASSLLILAGSTDTQYF	TGTGCCAGCAGCTTATTGATTCTAGCGGGTAGCACAGATACGCAGTATTTT
TRBV27	.	TRBJ2-7	.	CASSLVPGTSYEQYF	TGTGCCAGCAGTTTGGTCCCAGGGACCTCCTACGAGCAGTACTTC
TRBV5-8	few	TRBJ1-3	.	CASRITGPGGNTIYF	TGTGCCAGCAGAATAACAGGGCCGGGGGGAAACACCATATATTTT
TRBV2	many	TRBJ1-4	TRBD1	CASTKGQGVEKLFF	TGTGCCAGCACTAAAGGACAGGGGGTTGAAAAACTGTTTTTT
TRBV4-2	.	TRBJ1-3	.	CASSQEQVTALFSGNTIYF	TGTGCCAGCAGCCAAGAACAGGTGACGGCCCTTTTCTCTGGAAACACCATATATTTT
TRBV6-6	few	TRBJ1-5	.	CASSSAGGQPQHF	TGTGCCAGCAGTTCCGCCGGGGGCCAGCCCCAGCATTTT
TRBV11-1	once	TRBJ2-7	.	CASSLANTVPSYEQYF	TGTGCCAGCAGCTTAGCGAACACGGTACCCTCCTACGAGCAGTACTTC
TRBV2	few	TRBJ2-5	.	CASGRDLQETQYF	TGTGCCAGTGGACGGGATCTACAAGAGACCCAGTACTTC
TRBV5-5	few	TRBJ2-5	TRBD1	CASSLGTGGDWETQYF	TGTGCCAGCAGCTTGGGGACAGGGGGCGATTGGGAGACCCAGTACTTC
TRBV19	.	TRBJ1-6	.	CASSIGVDSPLHF	TGTGCCAGTAGTATTGGAGTAGATTCACCCCTCCACTTT
TRBV6-1	.	TRBJ2-7	.	CASTLQGSYEQYF	TGTGCCAGCACCCTTCAGGGGAGTTACGAGCAGTACTTC
TRBV4-1	few	TRBJ2-3	.	CASSLAAWRDTQYF	TGCGCCAGCAGCCTAGCGGCCTGGAGGGATACGCAGTATTTT
TRBV30	few	TRBJ1-3	.	CAFINRNTIYF	TGTGCCTTCATAAACCGAAACACCATATATTTT
TRBV7-9	.	TRBJ2-7	.	CASSRPPYEQYF	TGTGCCAGCAGCCGGCCACCCTACGAGCAGTACTTC
TRBV5-1	.	TRBJ1-1	.	CASSLIQMNTEAFF	TGCGCCAGCAGCTTGATACAGATGAACACTGAAGCTTTCTTT
TRBV13	many	TRBJ2-7	TRBD2	CASSLPSGGPFAYEQYF	TGTGCCAGCAGCTTGCCTAGCGGGGGTCCTTTTGCCTACGAGCAGTACTTC
TRBV2	.	TRBJ1-3	.	CASSLKGDTIYF	TGTGCCAGCAGTCTTAAGGGTGACACCATATATTTT
TRBV10-3	few	TRBJ1-3	.	CAIAPGQLGNTIYF	TGTGCCATTGCACCGGGACAACTTGGAAACACCATATATTTT
TRBV9	.	TRBJ2-3	TRBD2	CASSVGGLAGYTDTQYF	TGTGCCAGCAGCGTTGGGGGACTAGCGGGATACACAGATACGCAGTATTTT
TRBV4-3	.	TRBJ2-6	.	CASSQDGSSGANVLTF	TGCGCCAGCAGCCAAGATGGTAGCTCTGGGGCCAACGTCCTGACTTTC
TRBV7-8	.	TRBJ1-2	.	CASSFGAVGPANYGYTF	TGTGCCAGCAGCTTTGGTGCAGTGGGGCCTGCTAACTATGGCTACACCTTC
TRBV30	.	TRBJ2-7	.	CAWSGGGGYYEQYF	TGTGCCTGGAGTGGGGGAGGGGGATACTACGAGCAGTACTTC
TRBV6-1	.	TRBJ2-5	TRBD2	CASSATSGRGKTQYF	TGTGCCAGCAGTGCGACTAGCGGGAGAGGAAAGACCCAGTACTTC
TRBV6-6	.	TRBJ2-7	TRBD2	CASSPSLAGSYEQYF	TGTGCCAGCAGTCCCTCCTTAGCGGGGAGCTACGAGCAGTACTTC
TRBV10-1	.	TRBJ2-2	TRBD2	CASTPSGSGSGELFF	TGCGCCAGCACTCCTAGCGGGAGCGGGAGCGGGGAGCTGTTTTTT
TRBV7-2	.	TRBJ2-3	.	CASSLWQGTDTQYF	TGTGCCAGCAGCTTATGGCAGGGTACAGATACGCAGTATTTT
TRBV5-1	.	TRBJ1-2	TRBD1	CASSWDRVSGYTF	TGCGCCAGCAGCTGGGACAGGGTGAGCGGCTACACCTTC
TRBV5-1	.	TRBJ2-7	TRBD2	CASSRGSSGKSYEQYF	TGCGCCAGCAGCCGAGGTTCTAGCGGGAAGTCCTACGAGCAGTACTTC
TRBV6-1	few	TRBJ1-1	.	CASSEHKATEAFF	TGTGCCAGCAGCGAACATAAGGCCACTGAAGCTTTCTTT
TRBV11-2	.	TRBJ2-7	TRBD2	CASSLDDLFAGGPYEQYF	TGTGCCAGCAGCTTAGACGACCTTTTTGCGGGGGGACCCTACGAGCAGTACTTC
TRBV7-2	few	TRBJ1-6	TRBD1	CASSLGRQGVSPLHF	TGTGCCAGCAGCTTGGGAAGACAGGGTGTTTCACCCCTCCACTTT
TRBV16	few	TRBJ1-4	.	CASSQSATMVATNEKLFF	TGTGCCAGCAGCCAATCGGCCACAATGGTGGCAACTAATGAAAAACTGTTTTTT